The 24 T cell receptor beta chains below come from one sample, sequenced in a study of blood T cell repertoires in COVID-19. Here immunoSEQ multiplex PCR was the method, and the copy in TCRdb shows in-frame clones only, minus some. The repertoire holds about 56,000 clones, with around 80% as singletons. Sequenced input: peripheral blood. The receptors derive from an elderly woman with acute or convalescent COVID-19.

The V call is TRBV28, the J call TRBJ2-7; 7 positions match TRBD1. The germline V gene has CDR1 MDHEN and CDR2 SYDVKM. V dropped 5 bases and J dropped 0; count of bases not matched to a gene: 7. This CDR3 region has 15 residues. The CDR3 loop is CASSLFRDSSYEQYF. CDR3 in DNA: TGTGCCAGCAGTCTGTTCCGGGACAGCTCCTACGAGCAGTACTTC.

This clone has just a few counts. V is TRBV19 and J is TRBJ2-6; 9 bases align to TRBD1. CDR1 is LNHDA and CDR2 is SQIVND in the germline V gene (reference sequence). After removal of 5 bases from V and 0 bases from J, the junction contained 8 bases not matched to a gene. This CDR3 spans 18 amino acids. Here the CDR3 reads CASSPLRDRDSGANVLTF. The CDR3 nucleotides are TGTGCCAGTAGTCCACTCCGGGACAGGGACTCTGGGGCCAACGTCCTGACTTTC.

The rearrangement uses TRBV7-6 and TRBJ2-7; TRBD1 might be the D (6 bases). Germline V gene lookup returns CDR1 SGHVS and CDR2 FNYEAQ. The V and J ends lost 3 bases and 2 bases respectively, with 14 bases between them. The CDR3 is 15 amino acids. The CDR3 nucleotides are TGTGCCAGCAGCTTTCGAAGAACAGGGACCTACGAGCAGTACTTC. It encodes CASSFRRTGTYEQYF.

V and J are TRBV6-5 and TRBJ2-7; 8 bases are shared with TRBD1. V was clipped by 0 bases and J by 5 bases; unmatched bases: 6. In germline, CDR1 is MNHEY, CDR2 SVGAGI. The CDR3 has 15 amino acids. The DNA for the CDR3 is TGTGCCAGCAGTTACTCGACTCAGGGGGCTAACGAGCAGTACTTC. Protein: CASSYSTQGANEQYF.

The CDR3 protein is CASSITRNEQFF. The CDR3 DNA reads as TGTGCCAGTAGTATTACGAGGAATGAGCAGTTCTTC. The rearrangement links TRBV19 to TRBJ2-1; the D is unclear. The CDR3 is 12 residues long. V lost 3 bases and J lost 7, with 7 bases in between. Per the germline V gene, CDR1 is LNHDA and CDR2 is SQIVND (reference sequence).

The V and J genes are TRBV24-1 and TRBJ2-1; 8 bases map to TRBD2. Unmatched junction bases numbered 11, after V lost 3 bases and J lost 8 bases. The CDR3 length is 16 residues. The germline CDR1 and CDR2 sequences are KGHDR and SFDVKD. CDR3 sequence (DNA): TGTGCCACCAGTGATCCCTCGGCCGGGAGGGACCATGAGCAGTTCTTC. Its protein is CATSDPSAGRDHEQFF.

The chain uses TRBV18 and TRBJ2-1, with 7 positions matching TRBD1. Germline CDR1 is KGHSH and CDR2 is LQKENI. The J segment lost 2 bases and the V segment lost 4 bases, leaving 5 bases of the junction unmatched. CDR3 length: 15 residues. CDR3 DNA: TGTGCCAGCTCACGACAGACAGGGCCCTACAATGAGCAGTTCTTC. Its protein product is CASSRQTGPYNEQFF. Full variable domain (remainder filled in from reference TRBV18 and TRBJ2-1): NAGVMQNPRHLVRRRGQEARLRCSPMKGHSHVYWYRQLPEEGLKFMVYLQKENIIDESGMPKERFSAEFPKEGPSILRIQQVVRGDSAAYFCASSRQTGPYNEQFFGPGTRLTVL.

This chain joins TRBV2 and TRBJ2-5; 7 nucleotides agree with TRBD1. V lost 5 bases, J lost 0 bases, and 3 bases stayed unmatched. The CDR3 is 14 residues long. The V gene's germline CDR1 is SNHLY and CDR2 FYNNEI. The CDR3 DNA is TGTGCCAGCAGTCAGGGACAGTACCAAGAGACCCAGTACTTC. It encodes CASSQGQYQETQYF.

The chain has TRBV7-2 and TRBJ2-3, with a possible D match to TRBD1 (6 bases). The CDR3 is made up of 14 amino acids. Looked up from germline, CDR1 is SGHTA and CDR2 is FQGNSA. Trimming pared 2 bases from V and 2 bases from J, leaving 8 bases between. The CDR3 DNA reads TGTGCCAGCAGCTTAAGGGGGACCACAGATACGCAGTATTTT. This encodes CASSLRGTTDTQYF.

V is TRBV29-1 and J is TRBJ1-1, with D perhaps matching TRBD1 (5 bases). This CDR3 comprises 12 residues. Germline CDR1 reads SQVTM; CDR2 reads ANQGSEA. The ends were cut back, 1 base at V and 5 bases at J, with 8 bases in the middle. DNA of the CDR3: TGCAGCGTTGAAGGGGGGGTTACTGAAGCTTTCTTT. Its translation: CSVEGGVTEAFF. The full variable domain, completed using reference TRBV29-1 and TRBJ1-1, is SAVISQKPSRDICQRGTSLTIQCQVDSQVTMMFWYRQQPGQSLTLIATANQGSEATYESGFVIDKFPISRPNLTFSTLTVSNMSPEDSSIYLCSVEGGVTEAFFGQGTRLTVV.

V is TRBV5-5 and J is TRBJ1-3, with D maybe TRBD1 (5 bases). V gave up 1 base and J gave up 0 bases, with 8 bases separating them. The CDR3 length is 15 residues. The V gene's germline CDR1 is SGHKS and CDR2 YYEKEE (reference sequence). CDR3 coding DNA: TGTGCCAGCAGCTTGTCGGGGGACTCTGGAAACACCATATATTTT. Translated, it gives CASSLSGDSGNTIYF.

The CDR3 region is CASRAEIALSEQYF. The CDR3 region has the DNA TGCGCCAGCCGAGCTGAAATTGCCCTTAGCGAGCAGTACTTC. This sequence joins TRBV5-1 and TRBJ2-7; D gene unclear. Per the germline V gene, CDR1 is SGHRS and CDR2 is YFSETQ. This CDR3 is 14 amino acids long. V lost 7 bases and J 6 bases, leaving 20 bases between the germline ends.

J is TRBJ1-4 and V is TRBV18, with 7 bases aligning to TRBD1. Germline values: CDR1 KGHSH, CDR2 LQKENI. The V segment lost 3 bases and the J segment 4 bases; nucleotides outside the gene matches: 5. The CDR3 length is 15 residues. The CDR3 DNA reads as TGTGCCAGCTCACCGGGGGGACAGTATAATGAAAAACTGTTTTTT. It is translated as CASSPGGQYNEKLFF.

The chain couples TRBV11-2 to TRBJ2-1; 13 bases are shared with TRBD2. This CDR3 has 16 residues. J gave up 9 bases and V 5 bases, and 10 bases lay outside the gene matches. Germline V lookup: CDR1 SGHAT, CDR2 FQNNGV. The CDR3 nucleotides are TGTGCCAGCAGCCAGGGGACTAGCGGGGTCCTAGGTGAGCAGTTCTTC. This codes for CASSQGTSGVLGEQFF.

The chain uses TRBV28 and TRBJ2-5; 7 bases fit TRBD1. V lost 6 bases and J lost 3; bases outside the gene matches: 13. CDR1 is MDHEN and CDR2 is SYDVKM in the germline V gene. The CDR3 loop spans 16 amino acids. CDR3 coding DNA: TGTGCCAGCAGACCCCTGGACAGGTGGGTTGAAGAGACCCAGTACTTC. It translates to CASRPLDRWVEETQYF.

The chain joins TRBV5-1 to TRBJ2-7; TRBD1 matches 8 bases. The CDR3 runs 13 residues. The germline V gene encodes CDR1 SGHRS and CDR2 YFSETQ. V lost 4 bases to trimming and J lost 4 bases; unmatched junction nucleotides: 4. This CDR3 is CASSTDREYEQYF. The CDR3, as DNA: TGCGCCAGCAGCACGGACAGGGAGTACGAGCAGTACTTC.

The CDR3 is CASSLDLAANEQYF. Written as DNA, the CDR3 is TGTGCCAGCAGCTTAGACCTAGCGGCCAACGAGCAGTACTTC. This chain joins TRBV7-9 and TRBJ2-7; 7 positions match TRBD2. Germline V CDR1 and CDR2: SEHNR, FQNEAQ (reference sequence). Germline trimming cut 1 base from V and 5 bases from J; bases unmatched to any gene: 5. This CDR3 contains 14 residues.

The chain uses TRBV6-5 and TRBJ1-1; no clear D gene. Trimming left V 0 bases short and J 8 bases short, with 10 bases between. Per the germline V gene, CDR1 is MNHEY and CDR2 is SVGAGI. This CDR3 has 13 amino acids. The CDR3 coding sequence is TGTGCCAGCAGTTACTCTGGGGAGAGGGAAGCTTTCTTT. This gives the protein CASSYSGEREAFF.

The V gene is TRBV30, the J gene TRBJ2-3; D gene ambiguous. CDR1 is GTSNPN and CDR2 is SVGIG in the germline V gene (reference sequence). The V and J ends lost 2 bases and 2 bases respectively, with 5 bases between them. The CDR3 is 12 residues long. In nucleotides, the CDR3 is TGTGCCTGGAGTCGGGTCACAGATACGCAGTATTTT. Amino acid sequence: CAWSRVTDTQYF.

This rearrangement joins TRBV7-9 to TRBJ2-7, with a weak D call TRBD2 (5 bases). V lost 0 bases, J lost 2 bases, and 8 bases lay in between. The CDR3 length is 14 residues. The V gene's germline CDR1 is SEHNR and CDR2 FQNEAQ (reference sequence). CDR3 residues: CASSLAGETYEQYF. CDR3 sequence (DNA): TGTGCCAGCAGCTTAGCGGGAGAGACCTACGAGCAGTACTTC.

The chain joins TRBV2 to TRBJ1-1; D may be TRBD1 (6 bases). Between the trimmed V and J ends, which lost 7 bases and 6 bases, there was a span of 9 bases. Germline V gene lookup returns CDR1 SNHLY and CDR2 FYNNEI. This CDR3 region has 11 residues. The CDR3 coding sequence is TGTGCCAGCAACAGGGACGCTGAAGCTTTCTTT. This encodes CASNRDAEAFF.

The chain recombines TRBV19 with TRBJ1-3; 8 nucleotides line up with TRBD1. The junction had 8 bases not matched to a gene; V was cut back by 4 bases and J by 3 bases. There are 16 residues in the CDR3. The germline V gene has CDR1 LNHDA and CDR2 SQIVND (reference sequence). For the CDR3, the DNA is TGTGCCAGTAGTACCACAGGGGGTCGACTTGGAAACACCATATATTTT. It encodes CASSTTGGRLGNTIYF. The full variable domain, its missing parts supplied by reference TRBV19 and TRBJ1-3, is DGGITQSPKYLFRKEGQNVTLSCEQNLNHDAMYWYRQDPGQGLRLIYYSQIVNDFQKGDIAEGYSVSREKKESFPLTVTSAQKNPTAFYLCASSTTGGRLGNTIYFGEGSWLTVV.

The chain carries TRBV12-5 and TRBJ1-1, with D possibly being TRBD1 (6 bases). The CDR3 totals 11 residues. Germline CDR1 is LGHNT and CDR2 is FRNRAP. The germline V and J ends were trimmed by 7 bases and 8 bases, with 11 bases remaining between them. The CDR3 loop reads CASVLDREAFF. In DNA, the CDR3 is TGTGCTAGTGTCCTAGACAGGGAAGCTTTCTTT.

The DNA for the CDR3 is TGTGCCAGCAGTCCCCATTGGCAGGGGACTGGCTACACCTTC. The encoded protein is CASSPHWQGTGYTF. V and J are TRBV28 and TRBJ1-2; D is perhaps TRBD1 (6 bases). Trimming left V 5 bases short and J 7 bases short, with 17 bases between. This CDR3 is built from 14 residues. The germline CDR1 and CDR2 sequences are MDHEN and SYDVKM.